This T cell receptor (beta chain) was profiled in a study of T cells in narcolepsy. Findings and caveats of the study: Autoreactive HCRT-specific and TRIB2-specific clonotypes were marked in same-patient CSF-versus-blood CD4+ comparisons. In some patient and control memory CD4+ samples, autoreactive clones were absent. Autoreactive clonotypes reportedly recurred in blood of same and different patients, not controls.

The germline V gene has CDR1 MGHDK and CDR2 SYGVNS. Trimming left V 3 bases short and J 4 bases short, with 4 bases between. This CDR3 region has 12 residues. The table came from immunoSEQ multiplex PCR; TCRdb's copy has only in-frame clones and leaves some out. The sample contains about 27,000 clones, more than 75% of which appear only once. Turning to this clone: The antigen is unknown.

The chain carries TRBV25-1 and TRBJ1-3; D is uncertain. This sequence originates from a human donor with narcolepsy. Sequenced sample: CD45RA- memory CD4+ T cells from PBMCs. CDR3 sequence reads: CASSDDGNTIYF. The CDR3 DNA sequence: TGTGCCAGCAGTGACGACGGAAACACCATATATTTT.